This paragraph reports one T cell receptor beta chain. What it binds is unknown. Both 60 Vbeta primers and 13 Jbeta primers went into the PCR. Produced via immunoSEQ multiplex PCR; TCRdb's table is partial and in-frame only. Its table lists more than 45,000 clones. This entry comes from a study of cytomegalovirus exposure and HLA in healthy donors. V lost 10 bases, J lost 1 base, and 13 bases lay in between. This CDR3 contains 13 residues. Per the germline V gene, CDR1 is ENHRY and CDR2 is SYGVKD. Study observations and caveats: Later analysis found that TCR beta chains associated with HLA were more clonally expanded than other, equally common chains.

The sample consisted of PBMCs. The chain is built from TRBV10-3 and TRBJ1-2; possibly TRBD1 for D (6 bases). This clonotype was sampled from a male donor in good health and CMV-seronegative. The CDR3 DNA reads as TGTGCCACCGCCCCGGACAGTAACTATGGCTACACCTTC. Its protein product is CATAPDSNYGYTF.